This T cell receptor (beta chain) stems from a study of response to subunit inactivated influenza vaccine. Trimming at V came to 2 bases and at J to 3 bases, leaving 3 bases not matched to a gene. Germline values: CDR1 LGHDT, CDR2 YNNKEL (reference sequence). This CDR3 has 14 residues. TCRdb itself ran the RT-PCR reads through MiXCR, one entry per CDR3 protein. The table shows about 650,000 distinct CDR3 sequences, with approximately 14% occurring only once. This chain connects TRBV3-1 to TRBJ2-5; TRBD2 aligns across 7 bases. The sample here was PBMCs from blood, taken 14 days before vaccination. This clonotype was sampled from a man aged 45-65 years who received an inactivated influenza vaccine. The CDR3 sequence is CASSQMAGEETQYF. The CDR3 bases are TGTGCCAGCAGCCAAATGGCGGGGGAAGAGACCCAGTACTTC.